The sequence of this T cell receptor beta chain was determined in a study of identical twins. The germline gives CDR1 SGHTA, CDR2 FQGTGA. CDR3 length equals 13 residues. V shed 4 bases and J shed 6 bases, with 7 bases lying between them. This clonotype was observed a handful of times. Its antigen is unknown. Study results and limitations: Monozygotic twin pairs showed more out-of-frame TCR alpha sharing than models estimated. Where out-of-frame alpha sequences were twin-shared, they showed excess low generation probability. Twin pairs had excess sharing that was weaker in beta out-of-frame sequences. Cross-sectional statistics underpinned the conclusions; the same donors were not followed.

Each CDR3 protein is one row after TCRdb ran MiXCR on the 5' RACE reads. The sample comprises some 270,000 distinct CDR3 sequences, about 8% of which are singletons, and less than 4% rests with the top ten. The same specimen was also included in a second study, on yellow fever vaccine responses in identical twins.

The sequencing input was CD8+ T cells sorted from blood. V and J are TRBV7-3 and TRBJ1-6, with D unclear. The sequence derives from a woman between 18 and 30 years old in good health. CDR3 sequence: CASSSDGNSPLHF. The DNA for the CDR3 is TGTGCCAGCAGCTCCGACGGTAATTCACCCCTCCACTTT.